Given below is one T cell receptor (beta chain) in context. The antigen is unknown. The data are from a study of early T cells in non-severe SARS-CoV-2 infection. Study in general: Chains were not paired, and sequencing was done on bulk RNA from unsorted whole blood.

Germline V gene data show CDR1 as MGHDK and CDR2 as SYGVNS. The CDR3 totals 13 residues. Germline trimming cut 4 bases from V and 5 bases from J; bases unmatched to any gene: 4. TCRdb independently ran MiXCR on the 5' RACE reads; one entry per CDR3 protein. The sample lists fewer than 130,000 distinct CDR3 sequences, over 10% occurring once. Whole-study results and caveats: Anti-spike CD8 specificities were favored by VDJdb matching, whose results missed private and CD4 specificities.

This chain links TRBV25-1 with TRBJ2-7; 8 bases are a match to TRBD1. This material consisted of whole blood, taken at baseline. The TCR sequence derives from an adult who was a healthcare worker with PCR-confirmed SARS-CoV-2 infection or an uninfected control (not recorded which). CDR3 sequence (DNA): TGTGCCAGCAGTGGCAGGGGGCTACACGAGCAGTACTTC. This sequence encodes CASSGRGLHEQYF.